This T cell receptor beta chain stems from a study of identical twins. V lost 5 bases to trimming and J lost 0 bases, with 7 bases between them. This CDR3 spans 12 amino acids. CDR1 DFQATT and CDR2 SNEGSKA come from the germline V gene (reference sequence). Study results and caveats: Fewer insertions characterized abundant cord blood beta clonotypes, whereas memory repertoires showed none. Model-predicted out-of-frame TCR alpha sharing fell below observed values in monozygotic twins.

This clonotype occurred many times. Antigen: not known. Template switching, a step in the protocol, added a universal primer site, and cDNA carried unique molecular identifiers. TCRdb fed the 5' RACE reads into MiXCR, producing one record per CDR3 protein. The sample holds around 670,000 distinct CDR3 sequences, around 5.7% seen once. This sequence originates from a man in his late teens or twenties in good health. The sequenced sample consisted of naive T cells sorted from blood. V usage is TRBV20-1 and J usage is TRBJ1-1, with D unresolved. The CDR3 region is CSAHRVNTEAFF. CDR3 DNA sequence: TGCAGTGCTCACCGAGTGAACACTGAAGCTTTCTTT.